The source of this T cell receptor beta chain is a study of blood T cell repertoires in COVID-19. Overall study context: Sample material is recorded as cDNA or gDNA derived from T cells, B-cell-depleted T cells, or PBMCs.

Deletions cut 4 bases from V and 7 bases from J, with 10 bases between. CDR3 size: 13 residues. Germline assignment: CDR1 KGHSH and CDR2 LQKENI. Original handling: It was from reference gene primer amplification that nucleated cell counts were estimated. Measured with immunoSEQ multiplex PCR; TCRdb has only the in-frame clones, and not every one. Clone size and the V and J calls come from that table; the DNA yielded D and trimming. Of under 300,000 clones listed, around 89% are singletons. The TCR originated in a man aged 40-55 years who had recovered from COVID-19. The chain is built from TRBV18 and TRBJ2-2, with D possibly TRBD1 on 5 matching bases. Material: PBMCs or T cells enriched from blood (not recorded which). This chain's CDR3 is CASSLQGDGELFF. The CDR3 region has the DNA TGTGCCAGCTCACTCCAGGGTGACGGGGAGCTGTTTTTT.